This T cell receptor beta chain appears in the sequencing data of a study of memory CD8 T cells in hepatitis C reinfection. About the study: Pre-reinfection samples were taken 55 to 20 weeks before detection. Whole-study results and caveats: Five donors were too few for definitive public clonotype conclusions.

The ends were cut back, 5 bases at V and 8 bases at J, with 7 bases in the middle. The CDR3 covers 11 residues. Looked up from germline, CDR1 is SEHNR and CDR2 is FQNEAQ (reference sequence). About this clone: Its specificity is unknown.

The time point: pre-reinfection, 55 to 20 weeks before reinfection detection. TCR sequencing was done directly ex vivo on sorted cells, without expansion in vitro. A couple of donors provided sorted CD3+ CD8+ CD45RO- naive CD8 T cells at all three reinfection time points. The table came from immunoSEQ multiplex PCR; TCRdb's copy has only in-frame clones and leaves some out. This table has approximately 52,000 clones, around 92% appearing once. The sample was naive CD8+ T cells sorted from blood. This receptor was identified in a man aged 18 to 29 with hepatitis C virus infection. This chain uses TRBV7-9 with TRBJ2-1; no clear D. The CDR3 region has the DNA TGTGCCAGCAGCGCGTTGGATGAGCAGTTCTTC. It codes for CASSALDEQFF.